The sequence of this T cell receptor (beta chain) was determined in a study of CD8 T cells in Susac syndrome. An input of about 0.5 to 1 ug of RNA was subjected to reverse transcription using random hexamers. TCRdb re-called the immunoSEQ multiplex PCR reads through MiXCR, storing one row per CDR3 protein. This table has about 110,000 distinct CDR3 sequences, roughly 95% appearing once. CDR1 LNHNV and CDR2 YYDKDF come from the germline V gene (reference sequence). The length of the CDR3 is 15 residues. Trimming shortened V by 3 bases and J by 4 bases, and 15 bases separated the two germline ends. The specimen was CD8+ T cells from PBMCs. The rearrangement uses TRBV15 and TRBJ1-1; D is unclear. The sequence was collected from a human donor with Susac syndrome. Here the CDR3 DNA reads TGTGCCACCAGCAGCTCACCGACCCCAGGCACTGAAGCTTTCTTT. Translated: CATSSSPTPGTEAFF.